A single sample gave rise to the 11 T cell receptor beta chains below, sequenced in a study of CD8+ T cells in alopecia areata listed by TCRdb under 2018. The library was obtained by the immunoSEQ multiplex PCR assay. RNA was extracted from all samples and reverse transcribed into cDNA, which served as template for TCR sequencing. This is the immuneACCESS table as TCRdb keeps it, with only in-frame sequences that have V and J called. A part of the clones is gone; compared with another copy, unresolved V genes explain less than half, and the rest is unexplained. The sample table contains hundreds of thousands of clones; only one count was recorded for 67% of them. The top ten clones comprise about 1.3% of the sample. This specimen's time point label, per the study, means: baseline before oral tofacitinib. The source was CD4+ T cells sorted from blood, collected at week 0. Source of these receptors: a human donor with alopecia areata.

This clone was seen once. The rearrangement uses TRBV20-1 and TRBJ2-1; D is undetermined. The CDR3 is 10 residues long. Between the trimmed V and J ends, which lost 6 bases and 7 bases, there was a span of 7 bases. Germline loops: CDR1 DFQATT, CDR2 SNEGSKA (reference sequence). The CDR3 is CSAGINEQFF. CDR3 DNA sequence: TGCAGTGCAGGGATTAATGAGCAGTTCTTC.

The V and J genes are TRBV10-3 and TRBJ2-7, with a weak D call TRBD1 (5 bases). The germline V gene encodes CDR1 ENHRY and CDR2 SYGVKD. V was shortened by 3 bases and J by 0 bases, with 12 bases between the two germline ends. The CDR3 runs to 15 residues. The CDR3 DNA is TGTGCCATCAGTGAAGGACACCCAAGCTCCTACGAGCAGTACTTC. It is translated as CAISEGHPSSYEQYF.

This clone showed up just a few times. The chain uses TRBV18 and TRBJ2-4; possible D gene TRBD1, 7 bases. The V end lost 5 bases, the J end lost 2 bases, and 13 bases lay between the germline ends. There are 15 residues in the CDR3. Germline V gene lookup returns CDR1 KGHSH and CDR2 LQKENI. The CDR3 protein is CASSGGTDSKNIQYF. As DNA, the CDR3 is TGTGCCAGCTCAGGCGGGACAGACTCCAAAAACATTCAGTACTTC.

The J gene is TRBJ2-6, the V gene TRBV29-1, with 8 bases aligning to TRBD1. The CDR3 extends over 15 amino acids. Germline assignment: CDR1 SQVTM and CDR2 ANQGSEA. V gave up 5 bases and J gave up 3 bases; unmatched junction bases: 6. The CDR3 here is CSVTGGGSGANVLTF. As DNA, the CDR3 is TGCAGCGTTACAGGGGGAGGTAGTGGGGCCAACGTCCTGACTTTC.

This clone was counted between two and nine times. The genes are TRBV4-3 and TRBJ2-3, with a tentative D call TRBD2 (5 bases). This CDR3 has 15 residues. Germline V gene sequence: CDR1 LGHNA, CDR2 YSLEER. V was clipped by 0 bases and J by 3 bases, with 10 bases between them. CDR3 residues: CASSQDTRGTDTQYF. CDR3 nucleotides: TGCGCCAGCAGCCAAGATACCCGAGGGACAGATACGCAGTATTTT.

This sequence joins TRBV29-1 and TRBJ2-4; D call uncertain. Between the trimmed V and J ends, which lost 4 bases and 0 bases, there was a span of 7 bases. CDR3 length equals 13 residues. Germline-derived CDR1 and CDR2 are SQVTM and ANQGSEA. CDR3 nucleotides: TGCAGCGTTGCCCCTCTAGCCAAAAACATTCAGTACTTC. As protein: CSVAPLAKNIQYF.

Note on this clone: Additional DNA sequences in this sample encode the identical CDR3. This chain's CDR3 is CSARDLETQYF. CDR3 DNA sequence: TGCAGTGCTAGAGATCTGGAGACCCAGTACTTC. V usage is TRBV20-1 and J usage is TRBJ2-5; D remains ambiguous. Trimming took off 0 bases at V and 5 bases at J, with 4 bases between the two ends. Germline assignment: CDR1 DFQATT and CDR2 SNEGSKA (reference sequence). CDR3 length equals 11 residues.

The chain uses TRBV7-6 and TRBJ1-6; D remains ambiguous. CDR1 is SGHVS and CDR2 is FNYEAQ in the germline V gene. CDR3 length equals 12 residues. The V end lost 5 bases, the J end lost 8 bases, and 7 bases lay between the germline ends. CDR3 nucleotide sequence: TGTGCCAGCAGCCTATTGGATTCACCCCTCCACTTT. This encodes CASSLLDSPLHF. The entire variable domain, with the rest obtained from reference TRBV7-6 and TRBJ1-6, is as follows: GAGVSQSPRYKVTKRGQDVALRCDPISGHVSLYWYRQALGQGPEFLTYFNYEAQQDKSGLPNDRFSAERPEGSISTLTIQRTEQRDSAMYRCASSLLDSPLHFGNGTRLTVT.

The chain recombines TRBV5-1 with TRBJ2-7; D is uncertain. Between the trimmed V and J ends, which lost 2 bases and 5 bases, there was a span of 14 bases. From germline, CDR1 is SGHRS and CDR2 YFSETQ. The CDR3 has 14 amino acids. CDR3 sequence reads: CASSFYSLDDEQYF. The DNA of the CDR3 is TGCGCCAGCAGCTTTTACAGCTTAGACGACGAGCAGTACTTC.

CDR3 amino acids: CASSLDRRDHEQYF. Written as DNA, the CDR3 is TGTGCCAGCAGCTTGGACCGGAGGGACCACGAGCAGTACTTC. The chain uses TRBV5-6 and TRBJ2-7, with D possibly matching TRBD2 (6 bases). This CDR3 is built from 14 residues. The germline CDR1 and CDR2 sequences are SGHDT and YYEEEE. The germline V and J ends were trimmed by 0 bases and 5 bases, with 12 bases remaining between them.

This chain uses TRBV4-3 with TRBJ1-6; TRBD1 matches 7 bases. Looked up from germline, CDR1 is LGHNA and CDR2 is YSLEER. After removal of 4 bases from V and 12 bases from J, the junction contained 3 bases not matched to a gene. CDR3 length: 12 amino acids. CDR3 sequence (DNA): TGCGCCAGCAGCCGACAGGGAGGACCCCTCCACTTT. Its protein product is CASSRQGGPLHF.